This TCR beta chain derives from a study of patients and donors after allogeneic stem cell transplantation (dated by TCRdb to 2020 to 2022). Turning to this clonotype: Its antigen is not yet known. The junction shows a germline mismatch at one end, possibly a read error.

CDR1 and CDR2 were assigned from the germline V gene as LGHNA and YSLEER. Reading from cysteine to phenylalanine, the CDR3 counts 16 amino acids. Just the 48-base CDR3 DNA is kept, in frame starting at base 1. Library method: RT-PCR. Sequenced using a NextSeq 550. TCRdb reworked the public reads: Q25 trimming with fastp, MiXCR clone assembly, productive beta chains retained. Here each entry gathers all rows of one CDR3 protein and keeps the most common genes and DNA. A total of about 410,000 distinct CDR3 sequences appear in this sample, 16% of them only once. The ten largest clones capture 6.5% to 7.5% of the sample.

This sequence uses TRBV4-3 and TRBJ1-4, with the D gene uncertain. The sample was blood, either unsorted or a sorted T cell fraction (not recorded which). This receptor was identified in a human donor who was either an allogeneic HSCT recipient or a stem cell or donor lymphocyte infusion donor (not recorded which). It is not recorded whose cells these are; they may come from a transplant donor. This receptor has the CDR3 CASSQDVRAGNDKLFF. The DNA sequence is TGCGCCAGCAGCCAAGATGTAAGGGCGGGGAATGACAAACTGTTTTTT.